Each of the 15 T cell receptor beta chains below was sequenced from the same sample in a study of shared clonotypes between healthy human individuals. Sequencing was performed with immunoSEQ multiplex PCR; in TCRdb, only in-frame clones are kept and a portion is missing. Of 550,000 to 850,000 clones in the sample, approximately 79% were seen once. The sample consisted of memory CD4+ T cells sorted from blood. Documented subset: CD45RA-negative fraction. Receptor source: a woman aged 25 to 39 in good health.

The V and J genes are TRBV28 and TRBJ1-5, with D unclear. This CDR3 comprises 16 residues. The ends were cut back, 3 bases at V and 4 bases at J, with 16 bases in the middle. Germline V gives CDR1 MDHEN, CDR2 SYDVKM. The CDR3, as DNA: TGTGCCAGCAGTTTCCAGGTGATGAGGCGAAATCAGCCCCAGCATTTT. Residues: CASSFQVMRRNQPQHF.

The gene calls are TRBV6-5 and TRBJ2-2, with TRBD2 matching 7 bases. The V segment lost 0 bases and the J segment 5 bases; nucleotides outside the gene matches: 3. The germline gives CDR1 MNHEY, CDR2 SVGAGI. The CDR3 has 15 residues. In DNA form, the CDR3 reads TGTGCCAGCAGTTACTCGGGAGGGTTAACCGGGGAGCTGTTTTTT. It is translated as CASSYSGGLTGELFF.

The rearrangement links TRBV19 to TRBJ2-5; D unclear. This CDR3 contains 14 residues. Trimming cost V 3 bases and J 2 bases, with 10 bases left between them. Germline CDR1 and CDR2: LNHDA and SQIVND (reference sequence). DNA of the CDR3: TGTGCCAGTAGTATGACCGCTGGGCAAGAGACCCAGTACTTC. It is translated as CASSMTAGQETQYF.

This clone was detected only once. The gene calls are TRBV4-2 and TRBJ2-3; 15 bases map to TRBD2. Germline lookup yields CDR1 LGHNA and CDR2 YNFKEQ. With V trimmed by 1 base and J by 2 bases, 13 bases remained unmatched. This CDR3 is built from 21 residues. The CDR3 region has the DNA TGTGCCAGCAGCCAAGGTAAGGGGACTAGCGGGAGGCACCACATCACAGATACGCAGTATTTT. Its translation is CASSQGKGTSGRHHITDTQYF.

The chain couples TRBV7-3 to TRBJ2-3; D is perhaps TRBD2 (5 bases). V lost 5 bases and J lost 3, with 15 bases in between. Germline V gene sequence: CDR1 SGHTA, CDR2 FQGTGA. The CDR3 is 15 residues long. CDR3 sequence: CASSRDTGMTDTQYF. In DNA, the CDR3 is TGTGCCAGCAGCCGGGATACGGGAATGACAGATACGCAGTATTTT.

The genes are TRBV5-5 and TRBJ2-1; D ambiguous. V shed 6 bases and J shed 5 bases, with 12 bases lying between them. This CDR3 comprises 13 residues. The germline CDR1 and CDR2 sequences are SGHKS and YYEKEE (reference sequence). The CDR3 spells CASILSGDNEQFF. The CDR3 DNA reads TGTGCCAGCATCCTATCGGGTGACAATGAGCAGTTCTTC.

This rearrangement joins TRBV5-4 to TRBJ2-5, with TRBD2 identical over 11 bases. V lost 4 bases, J lost 5 bases, and 10 bases stayed unmatched. The CDR3 is 16 amino acids. Germline-derived CDR1 and CDR2 are SGHNT and YYREEE (reference sequence). CDR3 nucleotide sequence: TGTGCCAGCAGCCCCCGGCCGACTAGCGGGGAGGAGACCCAGTACTTC. Amino acid sequence: CASSPRPTSGEETQYF.

This clone was found once. J is TRBJ2-1 and V is TRBV7-8; 13 nucleotides agree with TRBD2. The CDR3 is 18 amino acids. Germline loops: CDR1 SGHVS, CDR2 FQNEAQ. The ends lost 4 bases at V and 0 bases at J; junction bases unmatched: 6. As DNA, the CDR3 is TGTGCCAGCAGCTACGGGACTAGCGGGACAAGCTCCTACAATGAGCAGTTCTTC. Translated, it gives CASSYGTSGTSSYNEQFF.

Remarks on this clone: Other DNA sequences in this sample translate to the same CDR3. The V gene is TRBV19, the J gene TRBJ2-7; TRBD1 matches at 7 bases. This CDR3 is built from 14 residues. Germline V gene lookup returns CDR1 LNHDA and CDR2 SQIVND (reference sequence). The junction had 4 bases not matched to a gene; V was cut back by 5 bases and J by 0 bases. In nucleotides, the CDR3 is TGTGCCAGTAGTTGGGACAGTAGCTCCTACGAGCAGTACTTC. It yields the protein CASSWDSSSYEQYF.

CDR3 sequence reads: CASSPSTGYEQYF. Written as DNA, the CDR3 is TGCGCCAGCAGCCCATCGACAGGGTACGAGCAGTACTTC. The chain links TRBV4-1 to TRBJ2-7, with 7 bases matching TRBD1. After removal of 4 bases from V and 4 bases from J, the junction contained 4 bases not matched to a gene. The CDR3 covers 13 residues. Germline V lookup: CDR1 MGHRA, CDR2 YSYEKL.

This sequence joins TRBV2 and TRBJ2-3, with D possibly TRBD1 on 6 matching bases. The CDR3 spans 14 residues. The germline CDR1 and CDR2 sequences are SNHLY and FYNNEI. V was trimmed by 4 bases and J by 2 bases, leaving 10 bases between them. CDR3 DNA: TGTGCCAGCAGTGTATCAGGGGCCACAGATACGCAGTATTTT. This translates into CASSVSGATDTQYF.

This clone was observed a handful of times. This rearrangement joins TRBV10-3 to TRBJ1-4; D perhaps matches TRBD1 (5 bases). The CDR3 totals 14 residues. V was trimmed by 8 bases and J by 3 bases, leaving 13 bases between them. CDR1 is ENHRY and CDR2 is SYGVKD in the germline V gene. The CDR3 DNA is TGTGCCATCGGCCAGGGAGACTCTAATGAAAAACTGTTTTTT. Protein product: CAIGQGDSNEKLFF.

The V call is TRBV5-1, the J call TRBJ2-2; D is uncertain. CDR1 SGHRS and CDR2 YFSETQ come from the germline V gene. Trimming pared 5 bases from V and 0 bases from J, leaving 2 bases between. The CDR3 length is 12 residues. CDR3 nucleotide sequence: TGCGCCAGCAGTACGAACACCGGGGAGCTGTTTTTT. Protein: CASSTNTGELFF.

Turning to this clone: Other DNA sequences in the sample encode the same CDR3. The chain has TRBV28 and TRBJ1-5, with 7 bases that match TRBD1. Germline V CDR1 and CDR2: MDHEN, SYDVKM. This CDR3 region has 12 residues. Germline trimming cut 6 bases from V and 7 bases from J; bases unmatched to any gene: 3. This CDR3 is CASSLRGQPQHF. The CDR3 DNA is TGTGCCAGCAGCCTCAGGGGGCAGCCCCAGCATTTT.

The chain carries TRBV6-6 and TRBJ1-3, with a weak D call TRBD1 (5 bases). The CDR3 has 14 amino acids. CDR1 MNHNY and CDR2 SVGAGI come from the germline V gene (reference sequence). Trimming left V 5 bases short and J 2 bases short, with 10 bases between. This CDR3 reads CASSRDLPGNTIYF. CDR3 bases: TGTGCCAGCAGTCGGGACCTTCCTGGAAACACCATATATTTT.